This TCR beta chain was captured by sequencing in a study of blood T cell repertoires in COVID-19. Study in general: COVID-19 samples collected from the United States, Italy and Spain covered acute and convalescent phases.

In the source study's methods: How many nucleated cells were present was estimated from reference gene primer amplification. Clones were read by immunoSEQ multiplex PCR, and TCRdb kept only the in-frame ones, dropping some. Clonal size and the V and J genes are those of that table, whereas D and trimming came from the DNA. The table shows about 80,000 clones, with 78% occurring only once. J gave up 6 bases and V 7 bases, and 9 bases lay outside the gene matches. The CDR3 runs to 13 residues. Germline CDR1 LGHNT, CDR2 FRNRAP. This chain links TRBV12-5 with TRBJ2-7, with 7 bases identical to TRBD1. The sample taken for sequencing was peripheral blood. This clonotype was obtained from a human donor in a cohort sampled during active COVID-19. The DNA for the CDR3 is TGTGCTAGTGACCACATGACAGGGAGCGAGCAGTACGTC. This codes for CASDHMTGSEQYV.